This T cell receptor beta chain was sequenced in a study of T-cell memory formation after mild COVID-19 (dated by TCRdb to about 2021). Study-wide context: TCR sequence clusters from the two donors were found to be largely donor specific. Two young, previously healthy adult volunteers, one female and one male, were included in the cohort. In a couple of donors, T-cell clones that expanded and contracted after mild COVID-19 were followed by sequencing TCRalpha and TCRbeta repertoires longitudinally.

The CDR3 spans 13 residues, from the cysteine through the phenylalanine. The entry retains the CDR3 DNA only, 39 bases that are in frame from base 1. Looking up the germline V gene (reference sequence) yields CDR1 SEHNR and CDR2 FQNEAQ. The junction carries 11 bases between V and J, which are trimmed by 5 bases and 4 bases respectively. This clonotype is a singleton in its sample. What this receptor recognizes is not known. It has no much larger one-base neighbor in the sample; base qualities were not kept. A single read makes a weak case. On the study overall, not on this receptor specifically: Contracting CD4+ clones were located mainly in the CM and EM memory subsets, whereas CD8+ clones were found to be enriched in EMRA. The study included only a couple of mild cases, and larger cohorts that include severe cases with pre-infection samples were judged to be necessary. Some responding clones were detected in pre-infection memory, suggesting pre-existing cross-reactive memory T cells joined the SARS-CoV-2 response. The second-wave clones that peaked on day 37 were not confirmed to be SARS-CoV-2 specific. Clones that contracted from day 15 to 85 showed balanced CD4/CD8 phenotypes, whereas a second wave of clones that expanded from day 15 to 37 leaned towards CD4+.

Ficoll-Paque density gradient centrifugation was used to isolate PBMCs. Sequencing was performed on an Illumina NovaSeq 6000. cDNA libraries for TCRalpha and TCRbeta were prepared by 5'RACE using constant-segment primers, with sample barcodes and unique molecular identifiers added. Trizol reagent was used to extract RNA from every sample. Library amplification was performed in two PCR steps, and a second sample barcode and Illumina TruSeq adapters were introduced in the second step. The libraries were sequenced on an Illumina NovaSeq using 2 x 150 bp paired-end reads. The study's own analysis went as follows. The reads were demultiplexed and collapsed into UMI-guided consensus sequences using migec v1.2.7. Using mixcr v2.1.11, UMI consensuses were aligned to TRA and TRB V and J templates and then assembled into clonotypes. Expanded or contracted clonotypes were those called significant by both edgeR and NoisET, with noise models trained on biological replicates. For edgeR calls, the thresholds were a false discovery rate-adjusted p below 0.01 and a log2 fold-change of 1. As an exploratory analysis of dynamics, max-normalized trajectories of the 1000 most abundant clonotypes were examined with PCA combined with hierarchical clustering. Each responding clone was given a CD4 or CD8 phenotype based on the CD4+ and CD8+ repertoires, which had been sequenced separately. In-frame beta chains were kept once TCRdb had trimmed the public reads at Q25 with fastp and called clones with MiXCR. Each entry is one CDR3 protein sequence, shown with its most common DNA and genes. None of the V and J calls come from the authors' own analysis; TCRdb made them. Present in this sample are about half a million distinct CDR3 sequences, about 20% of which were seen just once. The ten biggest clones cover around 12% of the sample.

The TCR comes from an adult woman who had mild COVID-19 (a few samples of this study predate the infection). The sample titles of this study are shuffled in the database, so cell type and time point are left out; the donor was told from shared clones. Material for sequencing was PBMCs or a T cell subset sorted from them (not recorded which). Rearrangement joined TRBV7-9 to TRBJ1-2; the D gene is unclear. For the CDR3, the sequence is CASSVSLAYGYTF. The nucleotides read TGTGCCAGCAGCGTGTCACTAGCCTATGGCTACACCTTC.